The present TCR beta chain was sequenced within a study of spatial heterogeneity in lung cancer (dated by TCRdb to about 2019). Regarding the complete study: Samples were obtained from fewer than 80 patients with early-stage, untreated non-small cell lung cancer from the lung TRACERx cohort. Some blood samples were collected at disease recurrence, with a median time to first recurrence of roughly 340 days. Beta-chain transcripts were consistently detected in greater numbers than alpha-chain transcripts, which likely reflects a higher abundance of beta-chain transcripts. In the raw uncorrected reads, each unique combination of TCR and UMI appeared more than ten times on average. The study quantitatively compared TCR alpha and beta repertoires across multiple tumor regions, matched nontumor lung and blood in non-small cell lung cancer. Nonsynonymous mutation counts, determined by whole-exome sequencing of tumor tissue, were related to TCR repertoire features. Both alpha and beta chains were TCR-sequenced in samples taken at surgery, namely 220 tumor regions, 64 matched nontumor lung samples and some 53 PBMC samples.

Library preparation was by 5' RACE. For sequencing, a NextSeq 500 was employed. The TCR library protocol attached a unique molecular identifier to each TCR cDNA molecule to allow correction of PCR and sequencing errors. The paper's processing steps were these. TCR identification, UMI-based error correction and CDR3 extraction were all carried out with Decombinator tools. Expanded TCRs were defined as those above a frequency of 2 per 1,000, corresponding to the top 1% of the tumor frequency distribution. Renyi diversity was calculated using the R vegan package after each repertoire was subsampled 100 times to 5,000 TCRs. CDR3 similarity networks were built from amino acid triplet string-kernel similarity, with CDR3s being connected when pairwise similarity was above 0.82. TCRdb reran the public reads through fastp at Q25 and MiXCR, keeping productive beta chains. Duplicate CDR3 protein sequences are folded into a single record with the most common DNA and genes. The V and J calls and clone size come from TCRdb's table, not from the authors' own analysis. The sample table contains about 9,700 distinct CDR3 sequences; only one count was recorded for over 3% of them. The ten largest account for roughly 18% of the sample.

The CDR1 and CDR2 encoded by the germline V gene are SGDLS and YYNGEE. Trimming at the junction amounts to 4 bases on V and 0 bases on J, and the germline ends lie 13 bases apart. The CDR3, cysteine through phenylalanine, is 16 amino acids long. CDR3 DNA is the only sequence kept; it has 48 bases, read in frame from the first base. Broader findings and caveats from the paper: Additional single-cell paired TCR alpha and beta sequencing was considered necessary to confirm, at a functional level, the hypothesis that regional TCRs recognize regional mutations. Ubiquitous expanded tumor TCRs were detected in blood more often at tumor resection than at routine follow-up.

Interpreted using the paper, the time point label stands for: blood taken at disease recurrence. TCR sequencing used whole RNA extracted from tumor and nontumor lung tissue, or from cryopreserved PBMC samples, without cell sorting. Only patients for whom sufficient RNA was available from at least two tumor regions were selected for TCR sequencing. This clonotype occurred many times. Its antigen target is currently unknown. No base qualities exist here, and no much larger clone lies one base off it. In a library made to pick up alpha chains, this beta chain is a stray read with a size that means little.

Here the sequenced sample was PBMCs, taken at recurrence. The sequence came from a female donor with early-stage non-small cell lung cancer. This receptor chain uses TRBV9 and TRBJ2-2; the D gene cannot be named for sure. The bases are TGTGCCAGCAGCCCTACCATGATAACGAACACCGGGGAGCTGTTTTTT. This codes for CASSPTMITNTGELFF.